These T cell receptor beta chains were read from a single sample in a study of metastatic and nonmetastatic thyroid tumors. TCRdb re-processed the PCR reads through MiXCR. This table holds 65,000 to 70,000 clones, approximately 15% found once. Sequencing was done on a sample of blood. The receptors come from a male donor with papillary thyroid cancer or a benign thyroid nodule (not recorded which). Some clones in this sample may be carry-over from other donors' samples. Each CDR3 is given with its conserved first and last residue. Each record gives: clone size, J gene, V gene, D gene, CDR3 protein, CDR3 DNA. The D gene is left open where the match is weak. Size values are once, few and many counts, or a class for expanded clones, and some rows have none.

abundance: many; j_gene: TRBJ2-5; v_gene: TRBV5-1; d_gene: TRBD1; CDR3aa: CASSSLTGGQETQYF; CDR3nt: TGCGCCAGCAGCTCTTTGACAGGGGGGCAAGAGACCCAGTACTTC
abundance: few; j_gene: TRBJ1-2; v_gene: TRBV6-1; d_gene: -; CDR3aa: CAISRTGTDYGYAF; CDR3nt: TGTGCCATCAGTCGAACCGGGACTGACTATGGCTACGCCTTC
abundance: many; j_gene: TRBJ1-5; v_gene: TRBV6-2/TRBV6-3; d_gene: -; CDR3aa: CASSSGDWNNQPQHF; CDR3nt: TGTGCCAGCAGTTCAGGGGACTGGAACAATCAGCCCCAGCATTTT
abundance: -; j_gene: TRBJ1-1; v_gene: TRBV7-3; d_gene: -; CDR3aa: CASGPGTNGEAFF; CDR3nt: TGTGCCAGCGGTCCAGGGACAAACGGTGAAGCTTTCTTT
abundance: many; j_gene: TRBJ2-1; v_gene: TRBV7-9; d_gene: TRBD2; CDR3aa: CASSFLASGGNEQFF; CDR3nt: TGTGCCAGCAGCTTCCTTGCTAGCGGGGGGAATGAGCAGTTCTTC
abundance: -; j_gene: TRBJ2-1; v_gene: TRBV29-1; d_gene: -; CDR3aa: CSVHRARGREAYNEQFF; CDR3nt: TGCAGCGTTCACCGCGCCAGGGGGCGGGAGGCTTACAATGAGCAGTTCTTC
abundance: many; j_gene: TRBJ2-1; v_gene: TRBV25-1; d_gene: -; CDR3aa: CASTAGIYNEQFF; CDR3nt: TGTGCCAGTACTGCCGGGATCTACAATGAGCAGTTCTTC
abundance: many; j_gene: TRBJ2-7; v_gene: TRBV5-1; d_gene: TRBD2; CDR3aa: CASSFTRLAGGYEQYF; CDR3nt: TGCGCCAGCAGCTTCACCCGACTAGCGGGAGGATACGAGCAGTACTTC
abundance: many; j_gene: TRBJ1-1; v_gene: TRBV3-1; d_gene: -; CDR3aa: CASSQDVGGYTEAFF; CDR3nt: TGTGCCAGCAGCCAAGATGTTGGGGGTTACACTGAAGCTTTCTTT
abundance: -; j_gene: TRBJ2-7; v_gene: TRBV5-5; d_gene: TRBD2; CDR3aa: CASSGGLAESYEQYF; CDR3nt: TGTGCCAGCAGCGGGGGACTAGCGGAATCCTACGAGCAGTACTTC
abundance: -; j_gene: TRBJ1-5; v_gene: TRBV19; d_gene: -; CDR3aa: CASSTTGANQPQHF; CDR3nt: TGTGCCAGTAGTACCACAGGTGCTAATCAGCCCCAGCATTTT
abundance: many; j_gene: TRBJ1-2; v_gene: TRBV30; d_gene: -; CDR3aa: CAWRNGYYTF; CDR3nt: TGTGCCTGGAGGAACGGGTACTACACCTTC
abundance: -; j_gene: TRBJ2-3; v_gene: TRBV15; d_gene: -; CDR3aa: CATSREWFGGGLTDTQYF; CDR3nt: TGTGCCACCAGCAGAGAGTGGTTTGGGGGCGGACTTACAGATACGCAGTATTTT
abundance: many; j_gene: TRBJ2-1; v_gene: TRBV5-1; d_gene: -; CDR3aa: CASSVKESSYNEQFF; CDR3nt: TGCGCCAGCAGCGTAAAGGAGAGCTCCTACAATGAGCAGTTCTTC
abundance: -; j_gene: TRBJ2-4; v_gene: TRBV14; d_gene: TRBD2; CDR3aa: CASSPGIAGPGYF; CDR3nt: TGTGCCAGCAGCCCAGGAATAGCGGGCCCGGGGTACTTC
abundance: many; j_gene: TRBJ2-1; v_gene: TRBV10-3; d_gene: TRBD2; CDR3aa: CAISPGTRRSNEQFF; CDR3nt: TGTGCCATCAGTCCCGGGACTAGACGAAGCAATGAGCAGTTCTTC
abundance: many; j_gene: TRBJ2-7; v_gene: TRBV20-1; d_gene: TRBD2; CDR3aa: CSAGGSGMGEQYF; CDR3nt: TGCAGTGCGGGCGGGAGTGGAATGGGCGAGCAGTACTTC
abundance: many; j_gene: TRBJ2-2; v_gene: TRBV6-4; d_gene: -; CDR3aa: CASSDSGERDTGELFF; CDR3nt: TGTGCCAGCAGTGACTCCGGTGAAAGGGACACCGGGGAGCTGTTTTTT
abundance: few; j_gene: TRBJ2-2; v_gene: TRBV24-1; d_gene: -; CDR3aa: CATSGRRELFF; CDR3nt: TGTGCCACCAGTGGGAGGCGTGAGCTGTTTTTT
abundance: many; j_gene: TRBJ2-2; v_gene: TRBV25-1; d_gene: TRBD1; CDR3aa: CASSETGGGTGELFF; CDR3nt: TGTGCCAGCAGTGAAACAGGGGGCGGCACCGGGGAGCTGTTTTTT
abundance: many; j_gene: TRBJ1-2; v_gene: TRBV6-1; d_gene: -; CDR3aa: CASRTGLIYGYTF; CDR3nt: TGTGCCAGCAGGACCGGGTTGATCTATGGCTACACCTTC
abundance: -; j_gene: TRBJ2-7; v_gene: TRBV7-2; d_gene: -; CDR3aa: CASSPTALPYYQYF; CDR3nt: TGTGCCAGCAGCCCGACAGCTCTACCCTACTATCAGTACTTC
abundance: many; j_gene: TRBJ2-7; v_gene: TRBV5-1; d_gene: TRBD2; CDR3aa: CASSSLAGGFYEQYF; CDR3nt: TGCGCCAGCAGCAGCTTAGCGGGAGGGTTCTACGAGCAGTACTTC
abundance: many; j_gene: TRBJ2-1; v_gene: TRBV12-3/TRBV12-4; d_gene: TRBD2; CDR3aa: CASSLQEGLPFF; CDR3nt: TGTGCCAGCAGCCTCCAGGAGGGACTACCGTTCTTC
abundance: -; j_gene: TRBJ2-7; v_gene: TRBV6-2/TRBV6-3; d_gene: TRBD2; CDR3aa: CASSYIPSASGLYEQYF; CDR3nt: TGTGCCAGCAGTTACATTCCTTCGGCTAGCGGCCTCTACGAGCAGTACTTC
abundance: many; j_gene: TRBJ1-1; v_gene: TRBV19; d_gene: -; CDR3aa: CASSIGGITEAFF; CDR3nt: TGTGCCAGTAGTATTGGAGGGATCACTGAAGCTTTCTTT
abundance: medium-sized; j_gene: TRBJ1-2; v_gene: TRBV5-1; d_gene: -; CDR3aa: CASSLAVANYGYTF; CDR3nt: TGCGCCAGCAGCTTGGCGGTGGCGAACTATGGCTACACCTTC
abundance: few; j_gene: TRBJ2-7; v_gene: TRBV6-1; d_gene: -; CDR3aa: CASSESKYEQYF; CDR3nt: TGTGCCAGCAGTGAATCGAAGTACGAGCAGTACTTC
abundance: many; j_gene: TRBJ2-1; v_gene: TRBV2; d_gene: -; CDR3aa: CATRGRRGLIHNEQFF; CDR3nt: TGTGCCACCAGAGGAAGAAGGGGACTTATCCACAATGAGCAGTTCTTC
abundance: many; j_gene: TRBJ1-2; v_gene: TRBV20-1; d_gene: TRBD1; CDR3aa: CSVKTGTGDGAIRGYTF; CDR3nt: TGCAGTGTAAAAACCGGGACAGGGGACGGTGCAATTAGGGGCTACACCTTC
abundance: few; j_gene: TRBJ1-2; v_gene: TRBV6-2/TRBV6-3; d_gene: -; CDR3aa: CASSFRGGARFYTF; CDR3nt: TGTGCCAGCAGTTTCCGGGGGGGGGCAAGGTTCTACACCTTC
abundance: many; j_gene: TRBJ2-5; v_gene: TRBV30; d_gene: TRBD2; CDR3aa: CAWSPGLAGGPETQYF; CDR3nt: TGTGCCTGGAGTCCAGGACTAGCGGGAGGGCCGGAGACCCAGTACTTC
abundance: -; j_gene: TRBJ2-3; v_gene: TRBV2; d_gene: TRBD1; CDR3aa: CASRRGQEVTDTQYF; CDR3nt: TGTGCCAGCAGGCGGGGACAGGAGGTCACAGATACGCAGTATTTT
abundance: -; j_gene: TRBJ2-1; v_gene: TRBV5-6; d_gene: -; CDR3aa: CASSFSREQFF; CDR3nt: TGTGCCAGCAGCTTCTCCCGTGAGCAGTTCTTC
abundance: many; j_gene: TRBJ2-5; v_gene: TRBV10-3; d_gene: -; CDR3aa: CAISQGSQETQYF; CDR3nt: TGTGCCATCAGCCAGGGGAGCCAAGAGACCCAGTACTTC
abundance: few; j_gene: TRBJ2-3; v_gene: TRBV20-1; d_gene: TRBD2; CDR3aa: CSASRSGRRGDTQYF; CDR3nt: TGCAGTGCTAGCCGTAGCGGGAGAAGGGGAGATACGCAGTATTTT
abundance: many; j_gene: TRBJ2-2; v_gene: TRBV6-5; d_gene: -; CDR3aa: CASSWTTGRVGTGELFF; CDR3nt: TGTGCCAGCAGTTGGACTACGGGCCGTGTCGGAACCGGGGAGCTGTTTTTT
abundance: many; j_gene: TRBJ1-1; v_gene: TRBV6-1; d_gene: -; CDR3aa: CASSQTTSPEAFF; CDR3nt: TGTGCCAGCAGTCAAACCACCTCCCCGGAAGCTTTCTTT
abundance: many; j_gene: TRBJ2-7; v_gene: TRBV7-9; d_gene: TRBD2; CDR3aa: CASSKGLAGYEQYF; CDR3nt: TGTGCCAGCAGCAAGGGACTAGCGGGATACGAGCAGTACTTC
abundance: many; j_gene: TRBJ1-4; v_gene: TRBV6-1; d_gene: -; CDR3aa: CASSERAGTNEKLFF; CDR3nt: TGTGCCAGCAGTGAACGGGCAGGCACTAATGAAAAACTGTTTTTT
abundance: many; j_gene: TRBJ2-1; v_gene: TRBV5-1; d_gene: -; CDR3aa: CASSLDRFSYNEQFF; CDR3nt: TGCGCCAGCAGCTTGGACAGGTTCTCCTACAATGAGCAGTTCTTC
abundance: few; j_gene: TRBJ2-5; v_gene: TRBV7-8; d_gene: -; CDR3aa: CASSLWVGEVAQETQYF; CDR3nt: TGTGCCAGCAGCTTATGGGTGGGGGAGGTTGCCCAAGAGACCCAGTACTTC
abundance: many; j_gene: TRBJ2-3; v_gene: TRBV27; d_gene: -; CDR3aa: CASSFAYAMDTQYF; CDR3nt: TGTGCCAGCAGTTTTGCCTACGCCATGGATACGCAGTATTTT
abundance: few; j_gene: TRBJ2-7; v_gene: TRBV7-2; d_gene: TRBD2; CDR3aa: CASSFLAGEASYEQYF; CDR3nt: TGTGCCAGCAGCTTTCTAGCGGGAGAAGCCTCATACGAGCAGTACTTC
abundance: many; j_gene: TRBJ1-1; v_gene: TRBV5-1; d_gene: -; CDR3aa: CASSLVGQTNTEAFF; CDR3nt: TGCGCCAGCAGCTTGGTAGGGCAGACGAACACTGAAGCTTTCTTT
abundance: many; j_gene: TRBJ2-3; v_gene: TRBV27; d_gene: TRBD2; CDR3aa: CASSLAGDGTDTQYF; CDR3nt: TGTGCCAGCAGTCTAGCGGGAGATGGGACAGATACGCAGTATTTT
abundance: many; j_gene: TRBJ1-1; v_gene: TRBV28; d_gene: -; CDR3aa: CASSRWEGSNTEAFF; CDR3nt: TGTGCCAGCAGCCGGTGGGAGGGGTCGAACACTGAAGCTTTCTTT
abundance: -; j_gene: TRBJ2-7; v_gene: TRBV5-1; d_gene: -; CDR3aa: CASSPGTSTYEQYF; CDR3nt: TGCGCCAGCAGCCCCGGGACGTCTACCTACGAGCAGTACTTC